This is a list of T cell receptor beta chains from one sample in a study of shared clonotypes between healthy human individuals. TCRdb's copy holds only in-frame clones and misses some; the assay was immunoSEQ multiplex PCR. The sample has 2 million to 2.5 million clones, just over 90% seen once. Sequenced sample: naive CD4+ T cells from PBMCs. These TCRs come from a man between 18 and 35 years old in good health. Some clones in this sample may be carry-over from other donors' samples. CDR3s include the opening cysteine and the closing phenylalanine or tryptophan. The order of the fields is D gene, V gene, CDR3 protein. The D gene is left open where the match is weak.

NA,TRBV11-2,CASSFTVPTNIEAFF
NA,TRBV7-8,CASSFGTGGNEKLFF
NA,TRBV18,CASSPAVREDTEAFF
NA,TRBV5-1,CASSLPGHANEKLFF
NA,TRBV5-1,CASSPRPSGANVLTF
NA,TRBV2,CASSERSYEQYF
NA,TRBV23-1,CASRGLGGPNYGYTF
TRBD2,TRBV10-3,CAISELGLANHQETQYF
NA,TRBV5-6,CASSRKTGFSDTQYF
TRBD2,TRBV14,CASSPRDYYNEQFF
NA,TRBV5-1,CASSLDRTNTEAFF
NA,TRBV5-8,CASSLRNYGYTF
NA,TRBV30,CAWSPSDRVVYF
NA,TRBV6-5,CASSTRGSWQPQHF
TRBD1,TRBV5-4,CASSRAVTGSYEQYF
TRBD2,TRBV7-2,CASSLKKGLRLYEQYF
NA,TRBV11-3,CASSLGGRQNYEQYF
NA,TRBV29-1,CSVEGQRNTEAFF
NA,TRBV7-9,CASSLVGAGTQYF
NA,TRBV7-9,CASSLGRPYEQYF
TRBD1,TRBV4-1,CASSQDVSGGVQGYTF
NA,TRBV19,CASTGESYEQYF
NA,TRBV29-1,CSVEEHLGDTQYF
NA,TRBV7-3,CASSLTTATGTGELFF
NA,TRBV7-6,CASSLGALSGNTIYF
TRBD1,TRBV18,CASSPSGGGDQPQHF
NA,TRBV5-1,CASSLMGQETQYF
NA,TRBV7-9,CASSPISDRLAKNIQYF